These T cell receptor beta chains were read from a single sample in a study of read filtering for tumor transcriptome and immune sequencing. TCRdb itself ran the reads through MiXCR, one entry per CDR3 protein. The sample lists around 65,000 distinct CDR3 sequences; approximately 18% were seen once. Sequenced: a population of CD138-negative cells sorted from bone marrow. All receptors derive from a donor aged 40 or older with multiple myeloma. Both conserved end residues are part of each CDR3. D genes are given only for firm matches. Clone sizes are given selectively: once, few, many, or a class where the clone is expanded.

CDR3nt: TGTGCCAGCAGTTCTCCGGCCGGGGGGAATGAGCAGTTCTTC; CDR3aa: CASSSPAGGNEQFF; d_gene: TRBD2; abundance: many; j_gene: TRBJ2-1; v_gene: TRBV6-5
CDR3nt: TGTGCCAGCAGCTTACAAGGGGCACAGGACGTTTTAAATACGCAGTATTTT; CDR3aa: CASSLQGAQDVLNTQYF; d_gene: -; abundance: many; j_gene: TRBJ2-3; v_gene: TRBV7-2
CDR3nt: TGCAGTGCTAGAAAAGCGGGAGGCGCCGGGGAGCTGTTTTTT; CDR3aa: CSARKAGGAGELFF; d_gene: TRBD2; abundance: many; j_gene: TRBJ2-2; v_gene: TRBV20-1
CDR3nt: TGTGCCAGCAGTAATCCGGGACAGGGGAAAGATACGCAGTATTTT; CDR3aa: CASSNPGQGKDTQYF; d_gene: TRBD1; abundance: -; j_gene: TRBJ2-3; v_gene: TRBV6-6
CDR3nt: TGTGCCAGCAGCACACAGCGATTGAACACTGAAGCTTTCTTT; CDR3aa: CASSTQRLNTEAFF; d_gene: -; abundance: few; j_gene: TRBJ1-1; v_gene: TRBV2
CDR3nt: TGTGCCAGCTCATGGTCTAGGGGTCCAGATACGCAGTATTTT; CDR3aa: CASSWSRGPDTQYF; d_gene: -; abundance: many; j_gene: TRBJ2-3; v_gene: TRBV18
CDR3nt: TGTGCCAGCAGTGGACAGGGGGAAGGACAGCCCCAGCATTTT; CDR3aa: CASSGQGEGQPQHF; d_gene: TRBD1; abundance: many; j_gene: TRBJ1-5; v_gene: TRBV2
CDR3nt: TGTGCCAGTATCCTAGCGGGGGGCGATAGCAATCAGCCCCAGCATTTT; CDR3aa: CASILAGGDSNQPQHF; d_gene: -; abundance: -; j_gene: TRBJ1-5; v_gene: TRBV19
CDR3nt: TGCAGTGCTAGAGATGTTGTCGGGGAATCCACCGGGGAGCTGTTTTTT; CDR3aa: CSARDVVGESTGELFF; d_gene: -; abundance: many; j_gene: TRBJ2-2; v_gene: TRBV20-1
CDR3nt: TGTGCCAGCAGCTTAGAACCGGGACAGGGGCGGTCAGATACGCAGTATTTT; CDR3aa: CASSLEPGQGRSDTQYF; d_gene: TRBD1; abundance: many; j_gene: TRBJ2-3; v_gene: TRBV7-6
CDR3nt: TGTGCCAGCAGCGAGGGGTGGACAGATACGCAGTATTTT; CDR3aa: CASSEGWTDTQYF; d_gene: -; abundance: many; j_gene: TRBJ2-3; v_gene: TRBV6-6
CDR3nt: TGTGCCAGCAGAGCTCCAGGGGGCTCTAACTATGGCTACACCTTC; CDR3aa: CASRAPGGSNYGYTF; d_gene: TRBD1; abundance: many; j_gene: TRBJ1-2; v_gene: TRBV6-2/TRBV6-3
CDR3nt: TGCGCCAGCAATGGCGGAGAAGGCTACGAGCAGTACTTC; CDR3aa: CASNGGEGYEQYF; d_gene: -; abundance: many; j_gene: TRBJ2-7; v_gene: TRBV5-1
CDR3nt: TGTGCCAGCAGGTCCGGGACTAGCGGTGACAATGAGCAGTTCTTC; CDR3aa: CASRSGTSGDNEQFF; d_gene: TRBD2; abundance: many; j_gene: TRBJ2-1; v_gene: TRBV6-5
CDR3nt: TGCGCCAGCAGCCAAGGGGACACCTACACCGGGGAGCTGTTTTTT; CDR3aa: CASSQGDTYTGELFF; d_gene: -; abundance: many; j_gene: TRBJ2-2; v_gene: TRBV4-1
CDR3nt: TGTGCCAGCAGCTTAGTAGGGGTTGGAGAGACCCAGTACTTC; CDR3aa: CASSLVGVGETQYF; d_gene: -; abundance: many; j_gene: TRBJ2-5; v_gene: TRBV7-8
CDR3nt: TGCGCCAGCAGGGATAACGGGAAGGTTCACGAGCAGTACTTC; CDR3aa: CASRDNGKVHEQYF; d_gene: -; abundance: few; j_gene: TRBJ2-7; v_gene: TRBV5-1
CDR3nt: TGTGCCAGCAGTGTCGGGCGGGCCTTCTCCTCCTACAATGAGCAGTTCTTC; CDR3aa: CASSVGRAFSSYNEQFF; d_gene: -; abundance: many; j_gene: TRBJ2-1; v_gene: TRBV6-6
CDR3nt: TGCGCCAGCAGCTTTTCTAGCGGGGCCCAAGAGACCCAGTACTTC; CDR3aa: CASSFSSGAQETQYF; d_gene: TRBD2; abundance: many; j_gene: TRBJ2-5; v_gene: TRBV5-1
CDR3nt: TGTGCCAGCAGCACCGGATCCGCGGGAGATACGCAGTATTTT; CDR3aa: CASSTGSAGDTQYF; d_gene: -; abundance: few; j_gene: TRBJ2-3; v_gene: TRBV2
CDR3nt: TGTGCCAGCATCCCGGGGCTAGCGGGTTACAATGGGCAGTTCTTC; CDR3aa: CASIPGLAGYNGQFF; d_gene: TRBD2; abundance: once; j_gene: TRBJ2-1; v_gene: TRBV6-2/TRBV6-3
CDR3nt: TGCAGTGCTAGTACGGGGCCATCCTACAATGAGCAGTTCTTC; CDR3aa: CSASTGPSYNEQFF; d_gene: -; abundance: many; j_gene: TRBJ2-1; v_gene: TRBV20-1
CDR3nt: TGCAGTGCTATAACAGACTACAATCAGCCCCAGCATTTT; CDR3aa: CSAITDYNQPQHF; d_gene: -; abundance: -; j_gene: TRBJ1-5; v_gene: TRBV20-1
CDR3nt: TGTGCCAGCGCTTCAGGACCGAACACCGGGGAGCTGTTTTTT; CDR3aa: CASASGPNTGELFF; d_gene: -; abundance: many; j_gene: TRBJ2-2; v_gene: TRBV2
CDR3nt: TGCACCAGCAGCTTGCGAGGGACTAGCGGGGGTAATGAGCAGTTCTTC; CDR3aa: CTSSLRGTSGGNEQFF; d_gene: TRBD2; abundance: -; j_gene: TRBJ2-1; v_gene: TRBV5-1
CDR3nt: TGCAGCGCTAAAAGCGGGAGATTCACAGATACGCAGTATTTT; CDR3aa: CSAKSGRFTDTQYF; d_gene: TRBD2; abundance: many; j_gene: TRBJ2-3; v_gene: TRBV29-1
CDR3nt: TGCGCCAGCACGGGGGTGGACTCCTACAATGAGCAGTTCTTC; CDR3aa: CASTGVDSYNEQFF; d_gene: -; abundance: many; j_gene: TRBJ2-1; v_gene: TRBV5-1
CDR3nt: TGTGCCAGCAGCCAAAGGAACTACGAGCAGTACTTC; CDR3aa: CASSQRNYEQYF; d_gene: -; abundance: many; j_gene: TRBJ2-7; v_gene: TRBV3-1
CDR3nt: TGTGCCAGCAGTTTTGCCGGGGAGCTGTTTTTT; CDR3aa: CASSFAGELFF; d_gene: -; abundance: many; j_gene: TRBJ2-2; v_gene: TRBV5-1
CDR3nt: TGTGCCATCAGTGAGTTAGGGACAGATACGCAGTATTTT; CDR3aa: CAISELGTDTQYF; d_gene: -; abundance: many; j_gene: TRBJ2-3; v_gene: TRBV10-3
CDR3nt: TGTGCCAGATACAGGGTTCAGTGCAATCAGCCCCAGCATTTT; CDR3aa: CARYRVQCNQPQHF; d_gene: -; abundance: many; j_gene: TRBJ1-5; v_gene: TRBV6-4
CDR3nt: TGTGCCAGCAGTTTAACAACTAGCGATGAGCAGTTCTTC; CDR3aa: CASSLTTSDEQFF; d_gene: TRBD2; abundance: many; j_gene: TRBJ2-1; v_gene: TRBV12-3/TRBV12-4
CDR3nt: TGCAGTGCTAGAGATACCCGCGGAGGGAATGGCTACGAGCAGTACTTC; CDR3aa: CSARDTRGGNGYEQYF; d_gene: -; abundance: few; j_gene: TRBJ2-7; v_gene: TRBV20-1
CDR3nt: TGTGCCTCCCGGGCTAGCGGGAGCCGCAATGAGCAGTTCTTC; CDR3aa: CASRASGSRNEQFF; d_gene: TRBD2; abundance: many; j_gene: TRBJ2-1; v_gene: TRBV19
CDR3nt: TGCAGTGCTAGTACAGAGACCCAGTACTTC; CDR3aa: CSASTETQYF; d_gene: -; abundance: many; j_gene: TRBJ2-5; v_gene: TRBV20-1
CDR3nt: TGTGCCAGCAGCCGCGGACAGGCCAACACTGAAGCTTTCTTT; CDR3aa: CASSRGQANTEAFF; d_gene: TRBD1; abundance: many; j_gene: TRBJ1-1; v_gene: TRBV5-6
CDR3nt: TGCGCCAGCAGCTTGGGGGAGCCGGGCACTGAAGCTTTCTTT; CDR3aa: CASSLGEPGTEAFF; d_gene: -; abundance: few; j_gene: TRBJ1-1; v_gene: TRBV5-1
CDR3nt: TGTGCCAGTAGTAAGCCGTCGGGAGCCAAAAACATTCAGTACTTC; CDR3aa: CASSKPSGAKNIQYF; d_gene: -; abundance: many; j_gene: TRBJ2-4; v_gene: TRBV19
CDR3nt: TGCGCCAGCTTCTTCACTAGCGGGTCTTACAATGAGCAGTTCTTC; CDR3aa: CASFFTSGSYNEQFF; d_gene: TRBD2; abundance: many; j_gene: TRBJ2-1; v_gene: TRBV5-1
CDR3nt: TGTGCCAGCAGCCTCTTGCGGAACACTGAAGCTTTCTTT; CDR3aa: CASSLLRNTEAFF; d_gene: -; abundance: many; j_gene: TRBJ1-1; v_gene: TRBV27
CDR3nt: TGTGCCAGCAGCAGGCCGAGCACTGAAGCTTTCTTT; CDR3aa: CASSRPSTEAFF; d_gene: -; abundance: -; j_gene: TRBJ1-1; v_gene: TRBV5-8
CDR3nt: TGTGCCAGCCGTGAATCTGGACAGGCCACCGGGGAGCTGTTTTTT; CDR3aa: CASRESGQATGELFF; d_gene: TRBD1; abundance: -; j_gene: TRBJ2-2; v_gene: TRBV2
CDR3nt: TGTGCCAGCAGGGCCGGGACAGCAAACACTGAAGCTTTCTTT; CDR3aa: CASRAGTANTEAFF; d_gene: TRBD1; abundance: many; j_gene: TRBJ1-1; v_gene: TRBV12-3/TRBV12-4
CDR3nt: TGTGCCAGCAGCTTAGGGAGGAACACTGAAGCTTTCTTT; CDR3aa: CASSLGRNTEAFF; d_gene: -; abundance: many; j_gene: TRBJ1-1; v_gene: TRBV7-3
CDR3nt: TGTGCCAGCAGTCCCGCCGGAGTTCGCCACGAGCAGTACTTC; CDR3aa: CASSPAGVRHEQYF; d_gene: -; abundance: many; j_gene: TRBJ2-7; v_gene: TRBV28
CDR3nt: TGCGCCAGCAGTCACGTCCTGACAAGACTGAGCTCCTACAATGAGCAGTTCTTC; CDR3aa: CASSHVLTRLSSYNEQFF; d_gene: -; abundance: many; j_gene: TRBJ2-1; v_gene: TRBV23-1